This is a list of T cell receptor beta chains from one sample in a study of blood T cell repertoires in COVID-19. TCRdb keeps only in-frame clones here, not all; method: immunoSEQ multiplex PCR. The table lists about 190,000 clones, roughly 80% of them singletons. Sequencing used peripheral blood. Receptors originate from a man aged 45-65 years who had recovered from COVID-19. Each CDR3 is given with its conserved first and last residue. Each record gives: D gene, V gene, J gene, CDR3 protein. The D gene is left open where the match is weak.

D gene: .
V gene: TRBV10-1
J gene: TRBJ1-1
CDR3 protein: CASSDGSAGNTEAFF

D gene: .
V gene: TRBV3-1/TRBV3-2
J gene: TRBJ2-7
CDR3 protein: CASSQGIREQYF

D gene: .
V gene: TRBV28
J gene: TRBJ2-2
CDR3 protein: CASTLSTGELFF

D gene: .
V gene: TRBV6-5
J gene: TRBJ2-5
CDR3 protein: CASSYSNRVWETQYF

D gene: TRBD2
V gene: TRBV14
J gene: TRBJ2-7
CDR3 protein: CASSLLAGDEQYF

D gene: .
V gene: TRBV6-2/TRBV6-3
J gene: TRBJ2-1
CDR3 protein: CASSRYRAGLGNEQFF

D gene: TRBD2
V gene: TRBV5-4
J gene: TRBJ2-1
CDR3 protein: CASSAGLAGGHFQDNEQFF

D gene: .
V gene: TRBV7-2
J gene: TRBJ2-7
CDR3 protein: CASSLFINEQYF

D gene: .
V gene: TRBV7-9
J gene: TRBJ2-3
CDR3 protein: CASSNTGYTDTQYF

D gene: TRBD2
V gene: TRBV9
J gene: TRBJ2-1
CDR3 protein: CASSSTGVGTSGRNEQFF

D gene: TRBD1
V gene: TRBV5-1
J gene: TRBJ1-2
CDR3 protein: CASSPGQFSYGYTF

D gene: .
V gene: TRBV10-2
J gene: TRBJ2-3
CDR3 protein: CASSEDRSSTDTQYF

D gene: TRBD1
V gene: TRBV5-6
J gene: TRBJ1-2
CDR3 protein: CASSLQGAPYGYTF

D gene: TRBD2
V gene: TRBV5-1
J gene: TRBJ2-2
CDR3 protein: CASSLTLAGGPTGELFF

D gene: .
V gene: TRBV4-2
J gene: TRBJ2-5
CDR3 protein: CASSQELGTGETQYF

D gene: TRBD1
V gene: TRBV6-5
J gene: TRBJ2-5
CDR3 protein: CANAGTGGLETQYF

D gene: TRBD1
V gene: TRBV7-9
J gene: TRBJ2-5
CDR3 protein: CASSLAVTGTGRETQYF

D gene: .
V gene: TRBV9
J gene: TRBJ2-1
CDR3 protein: CASSVGQSYNEQFF

D gene: TRBD2
V gene: TRBV14
J gene: TRBJ2-1
CDR3 protein: CASSQVPSGREFF

D gene: .
V gene: TRBV7-8
J gene: TRBJ1-2
CDR3 protein: CASSLTGSHYGYTF

D gene: .
V gene: TRBV5-1
J gene: TRBJ1-1
CDR3 protein: CASSHLADANTEAFF

D gene: TRBD2
V gene: TRBV3-1/TRBV3-2
J gene: TRBJ2-3
CDR3 protein: CASSPLGLAVVTDTQYF

D gene: .
V gene: TRBV2
J gene: TRBJ1-2
CDR3 protein: CASSEAYLQLYGYTF

D gene: TRBD1
V gene: TRBV6-6
J gene: TRBJ1-2
CDR3 protein: CASSPARDRGYGYTF

D gene: TRBD1
V gene: TRBV7-3
J gene: TRBJ1-1
CDR3 protein: CASSLGQGNTEAFF

D gene: TRBD1
V gene: TRBV30
J gene: TRBJ1-4
CDR3 protein: CAWSSGTGGNEKLFF

D gene: .
V gene: TRBV30
J gene: TRBJ2-7
CDR3 protein: CAWSDSYEQYF

D gene: .
V gene: TRBV3-1/TRBV3-2
J gene: TRBJ2-7
CDR3 protein: CASSHSDTPPYEQYF

D gene: .
V gene: TRBV3-1/TRBV3-2
J gene: TRBJ1-1
CDR3 protein: CASSQETGVDHGAFF

D gene: TRBD1
V gene: TRBV11-2
J gene: TRBJ2-7
CDR3 protein: CASSFTGGGRDEQYF

D gene: TRBD1
V gene: TRBV27
J gene: TRBJ1-6
CDR3 protein: CASSFGTGFSPLHF

D gene: .
V gene: TRBV19
J gene: TRBJ2-5
CDR3 protein: CASRGTLPQETQYF

D gene: .
V gene: TRBV20-1
J gene: TRBJ2-7
CDR3 protein: CSASTAGLTYEQYF

D gene: .
V gene: TRBV9
J gene: TRBJ2-6
CDR3 protein: CASSVAGSGANVLTF

D gene: TRBD1
V gene: TRBV11-3
J gene: TRBJ1-4
CDR3 protein: CASSLYSSLAGGLVKLFF

D gene: .
V gene: TRBV14
J gene: TRBJ2-1
CDR3 protein: CASSQSGHYNEQFF

D gene: TRBD1
V gene: TRBV28
J gene: TRBJ2-3
CDR3 protein: CASSGQVGRGTQYF

D gene: TRBD2
V gene: TRBV7-8
J gene: TRBJ2-1
CDR3 protein: CASSWVHGGSNEQFF

D gene: .
V gene: TRBV7-8
J gene: TRBJ1-2
CDR3 protein: CASSLGGDGYTF

D gene: .
V gene: TRBV12-3/TRBV12-4
J gene: TRBJ2-3
CDR3 protein: CASSLSTDTQYF

D gene: TRBD1
V gene: TRBV27
J gene: TRBJ1-4
CDR3 protein: CASSRRGTNEKLFF

D gene: .
V gene: TRBV28
J gene: TRBJ2-7
CDR3 protein: CASRRFVSTRSYGEDEQYF

D gene: TRBD1
V gene: TRBV19
J gene: TRBJ1-5
CDR3 protein: CASSILPGQGGGNQPQHF

D gene: .
V gene: TRBV5-1
J gene: TRBJ1-6
CDR3 protein: CASRREDRDNSPLHF

D gene: TRBD1
V gene: TRBV28
J gene: TRBJ2-7
CDR3 protein: CASSDRDRVSYEQYF

D gene: .
V gene: TRBV3-1/TRBV3-2
J gene: TRBJ1-3
CDR3 protein: CASSQDSLSGNTIYF

D gene: TRBD1
V gene: TRBV4-1
J gene: TRBJ2-5
CDR3 protein: CASSQDPGQGGETQYF

D gene: .
V gene: TRBV6-2/TRBV6-3
J gene: TRBJ1-5
CDR3 protein: CASSYARGSSNQPQHF

D gene: TRBD2
V gene: TRBV5-1
J gene: TRBJ2-1
CDR3 protein: CASSPWTSGTNNEQFF

D gene: TRBD1
V gene: TRBV3-1/TRBV3-2
J gene: TRBJ1-2
CDR3 protein: CASRQERGQGAGGYTF

D gene: .
V gene: TRBV19
J gene: TRBJ1-1
CDR3 protein: CASTGMNTEAFF

D gene: .
V gene: TRBV19
J gene: TRBJ2-7
CDR3 protein: CASSRVLGDYEQYF

D gene: .
V gene: TRBV30
J gene: TRBJ2-1
CDR3 protein: CAWSPRGSTYNEQFF

D gene: TRBD2
V gene: TRBV5-1
J gene: TRBJ2-7
CDR3 protein: CASSLGRAVDEQYF

D gene: TRBD2
V gene: TRBV4-2
J gene: TRBJ2-1
CDR3 protein: CASSQGLAGGLSYNEQFF

D gene: .
V gene: TRBV6-5
J gene: TRBJ2-7
CDR3 protein: CASNPLTTIDYEQYF

D gene: TRBD1
V gene: TRBV12-3/TRBV12-4
J gene: TRBJ1-1
CDR3 protein: CASSLAGTVAFF

D gene: .
V gene: TRBV30
J gene: TRBJ1-1
CDR3 protein: CAWSGQVNTEAFF

D gene: .
V gene: TRBV10-1
J gene: TRBJ2-2
CDR3 protein: CASSGQTSNTGELFF

D gene: .
V gene: TRBV12-3/TRBV12-4
J gene: TRBJ1-2
CDR3 protein: CASSNGEVSGYTF